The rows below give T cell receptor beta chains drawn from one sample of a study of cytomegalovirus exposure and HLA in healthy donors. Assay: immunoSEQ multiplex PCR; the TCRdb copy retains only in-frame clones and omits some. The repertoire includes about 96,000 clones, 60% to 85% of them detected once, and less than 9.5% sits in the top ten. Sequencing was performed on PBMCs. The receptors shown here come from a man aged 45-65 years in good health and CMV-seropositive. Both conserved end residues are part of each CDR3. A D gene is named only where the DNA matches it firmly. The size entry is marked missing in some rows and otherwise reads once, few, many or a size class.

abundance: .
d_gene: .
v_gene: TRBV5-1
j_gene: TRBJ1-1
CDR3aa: CASQWGDGSTEAFF
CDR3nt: TGCGCCAGCCAGTGGGGGGACGGGAGCACTGAAGCTTTCTTT

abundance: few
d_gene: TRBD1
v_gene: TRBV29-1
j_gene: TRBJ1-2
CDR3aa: CSVGQGYGYTF
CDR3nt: TGCAGCGTAGGACAGGGGTATGGCTACACCTTC

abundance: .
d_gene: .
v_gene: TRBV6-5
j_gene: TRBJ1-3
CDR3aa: CASSYTLQGSGNTIYF
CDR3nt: TGTGCCAGCAGTTACACACTACAGGGATCTGGAAACACCATATATTTT

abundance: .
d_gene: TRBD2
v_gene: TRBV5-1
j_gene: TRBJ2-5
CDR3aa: CASSSNLTPGYSGGIETQYF
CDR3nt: TGCGCCAGCAGCTCCAATCTGACTCCCGGGTATAGCGGGGGGATAGAGACCCAGTACTTC

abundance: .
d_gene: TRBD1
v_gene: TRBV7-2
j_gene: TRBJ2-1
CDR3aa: CASSQDRGGINEQFF
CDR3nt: TGTGCCAGCAGCCAGGACAGGGGAGGGATCAATGAGCAGTTCTTC

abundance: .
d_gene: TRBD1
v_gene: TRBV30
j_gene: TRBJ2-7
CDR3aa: CAWSVTGQGVEEQYF
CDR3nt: TGTGCCTGGAGTGTCACGGGACAGGGAGTAGAGGAGCAGTACTTC

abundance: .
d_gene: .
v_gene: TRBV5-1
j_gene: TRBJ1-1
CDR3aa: CASSLTGKNTEAFF
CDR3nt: TGCGCCAGCAGCTTAACAGGGAAGAACACTGAAGCTTTCTTT

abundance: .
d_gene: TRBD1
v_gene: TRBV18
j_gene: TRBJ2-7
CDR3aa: CASTRDRGNEQYF
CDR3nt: TGTGCCAGCACCCGGGACAGGGGAAACGAGCAGTACTTC

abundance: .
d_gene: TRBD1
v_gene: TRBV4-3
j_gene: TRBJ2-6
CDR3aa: CASSQETGTEPSGANVLTF
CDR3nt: TGCGCCAGCAGCCAAGAGACCGGGACAGAGCCCTCTGGGGCCAACGTCCTGACTTTC

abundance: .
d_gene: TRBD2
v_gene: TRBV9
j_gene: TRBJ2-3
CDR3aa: CASSTKLAGGQGTQYF
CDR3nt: TGTGCCAGCAGTACAAAACTAGCGGGGGGCCAGGGTACGCAGTATTTT

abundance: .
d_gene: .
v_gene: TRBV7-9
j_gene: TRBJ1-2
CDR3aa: CASSITGKPGYTF
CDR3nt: TGTGCCAGCAGCATTACAGGGAAACCTGGCTACACCTTC

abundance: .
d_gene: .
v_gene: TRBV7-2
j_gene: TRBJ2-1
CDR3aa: CASSLAHGANYNEQFF
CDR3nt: TGTGCCAGCAGCTTGGCACATGGGGCCAATTACAATGAGCAGTTCTTC

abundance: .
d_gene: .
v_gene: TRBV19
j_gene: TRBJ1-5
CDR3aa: CASSGLGDTLSPQHF
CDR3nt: TGTGCCAGTAGTGGCTTGGGGGACACCTTATCACCCCAGCATTTT

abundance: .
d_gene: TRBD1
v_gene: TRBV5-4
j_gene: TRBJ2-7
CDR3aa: CASSRQGGSYEQYF
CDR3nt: TGTGCCAGCAGCCGACAGGGGGGATCCTACGAGCAGTACTTC

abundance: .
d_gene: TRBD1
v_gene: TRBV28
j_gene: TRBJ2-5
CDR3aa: CASRRQGFQETQYF
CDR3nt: TGTGCCAGCAGGAGACAGGGGTTCCAAGAGACCCAGTACTTC

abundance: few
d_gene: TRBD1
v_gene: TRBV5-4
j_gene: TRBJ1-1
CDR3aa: CASRMTGVNTEAFF
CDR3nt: TGTGCCAGCAGGATGACAGGGGTGAACACTGAAGCTTTCTTT

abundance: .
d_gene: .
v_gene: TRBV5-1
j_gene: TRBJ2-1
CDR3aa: CASSSGQFYNEQFF
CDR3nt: TGCGCCAGCAGCTCGGGACAATTTTACAATGAGCAGTTCTTC

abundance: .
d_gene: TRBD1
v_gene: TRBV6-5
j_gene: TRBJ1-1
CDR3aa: CASRGTGEMAFF
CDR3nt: TGTGCCAGCAGAGGGACAGGGGAGATGGCTTTCTTT

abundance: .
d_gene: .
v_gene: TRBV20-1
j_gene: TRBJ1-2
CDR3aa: CSAPPGVGYTF
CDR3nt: TGCAGTGCCCCCCCGGGGGTAGGCTACACCTTC

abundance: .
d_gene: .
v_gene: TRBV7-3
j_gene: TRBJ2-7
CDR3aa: CASSLALPGSAQYF
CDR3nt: TGTGCCAGCAGCTTAGCCTTGCCAGGGTCCGCGCAGTACTTC

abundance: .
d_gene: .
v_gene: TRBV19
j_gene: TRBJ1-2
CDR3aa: CASRSQGGVYGYTF
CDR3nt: TGTGCCAGTAGATCGCAGGGTGGCGTCTATGGCTACACCTTC

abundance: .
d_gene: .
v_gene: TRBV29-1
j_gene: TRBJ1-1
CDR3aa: CSASEGTEAFF
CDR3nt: TGCAGCGCTAGCGAGGGGACTGAAGCTTTCTTT

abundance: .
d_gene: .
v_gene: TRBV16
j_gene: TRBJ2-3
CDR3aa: CASSYRQDTSTDTQYF
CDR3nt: TGTGCCAGCAGCTATAGACAGGATACTAGCACAGATACGCAGTATTTT

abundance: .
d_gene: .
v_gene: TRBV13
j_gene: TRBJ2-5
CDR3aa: CASSLGRRLATETQYF
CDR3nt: TGTGCCAGCAGCTTAGGCCGTCGGCTAGCGACCGAGACCCAGTACTTC

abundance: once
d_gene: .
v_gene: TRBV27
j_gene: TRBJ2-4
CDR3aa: CASSADPPVRELAKNIQYF
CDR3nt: TGTGCCAGCAGTGCAGACCCCCCCGTGAGGGAATTAGCCAAAAACATTCAGTACTTC

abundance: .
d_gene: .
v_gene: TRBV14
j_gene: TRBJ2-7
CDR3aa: CASSRERTSYEQYF
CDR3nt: TGTGCCAGCAGTCGAGAGAGAACTTCCTACGAGCAGTACTTC

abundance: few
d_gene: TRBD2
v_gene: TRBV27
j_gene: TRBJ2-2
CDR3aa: CASSLGPGGPYTGELFF
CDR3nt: TGTGCCAGCAGTTTAGGCCCGGGGGGGCCATACACCGGGGAGCTGTTTTTT

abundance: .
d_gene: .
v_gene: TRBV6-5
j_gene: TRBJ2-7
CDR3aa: CASSYLSGGVREQYF
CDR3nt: TGTGCCAGCAGTTACTTGTCGGGGGGCGTTCGGGAGCAGTACTTC

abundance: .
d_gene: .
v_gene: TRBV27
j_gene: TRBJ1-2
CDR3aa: CASSLRPGYYGYTF
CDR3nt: TGTGCCAGCAGTTTAAGGCCAGGGTACTATGGCTACACCTTC

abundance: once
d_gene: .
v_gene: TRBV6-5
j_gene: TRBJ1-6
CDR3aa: CASSYSGPSNSPLNF
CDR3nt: TGTGCCAGCAGTTACTCCGGTCCTTCTAATTCACCCCTCAACTTT

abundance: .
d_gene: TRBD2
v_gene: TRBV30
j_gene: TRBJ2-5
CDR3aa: CASQPSGGAAQYF
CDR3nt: TGTGCCTCACAACCCAGCGGGGGGGCGGCCCAGTACTTC

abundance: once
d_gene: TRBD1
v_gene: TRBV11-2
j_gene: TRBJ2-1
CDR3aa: CASRKPGQQIYNEQFF
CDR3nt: TGTGCCAGCAGGAAACCGGGACAGCAGATCTACAATGAGCAGTTCTTC

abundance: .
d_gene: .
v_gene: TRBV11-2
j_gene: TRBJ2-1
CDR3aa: CASSLVRDPYNEQFF
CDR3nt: TGTGCCAGCAGCTTAGTTCGGGATCCGTACAATGAGCAGTTCTTC

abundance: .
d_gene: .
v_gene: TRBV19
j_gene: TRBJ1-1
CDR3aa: CASSSRTGGTEAFF
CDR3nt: TGTGCCAGTAGTTCACGGACCGGGGGGACTGAAGCTTTCTTT

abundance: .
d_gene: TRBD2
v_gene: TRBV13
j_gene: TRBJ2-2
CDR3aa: CASSLAGRNTGELFF
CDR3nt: TGTGCCAGCAGCCTAGCGGGGAGGAACACCGGGGAGCTGTTTTTT

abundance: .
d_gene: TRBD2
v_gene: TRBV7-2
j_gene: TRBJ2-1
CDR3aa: CASSKRGVEYNEQFF
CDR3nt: TGTGCCAGCAGCAAGCGGGGGGTAGAGTACAATGAGCAGTTCTTC

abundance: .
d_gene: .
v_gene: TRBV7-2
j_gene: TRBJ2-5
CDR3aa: CASSPREQETQYF
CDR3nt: TGTGCCAGCAGCCCCAGGGAACAAGAGACCCAGTACTTC

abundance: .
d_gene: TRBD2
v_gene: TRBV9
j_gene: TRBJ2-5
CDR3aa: CASSVELAGQETQYF
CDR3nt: TGTGCCAGCAGCGTAGAACTAGCGGGGCAAGAGACCCAGTACTTC

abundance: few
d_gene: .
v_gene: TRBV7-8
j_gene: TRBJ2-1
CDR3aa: CASSLGTPSYNEQFF
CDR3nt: TGTGCCAGCAGCTTAGGCACTCCATCCTACAATGAGCAGTTCTTC

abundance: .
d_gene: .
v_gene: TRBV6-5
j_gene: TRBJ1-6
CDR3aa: CASTGHDIEPLHF
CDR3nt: TGTGCCAGCACAGGACATGATATAGAGCCCCTCCACTTT

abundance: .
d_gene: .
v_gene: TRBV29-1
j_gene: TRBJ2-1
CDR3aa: CSATRSQGYEQFF
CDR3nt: TGCAGCGCCACTAGGTCCCAAGGGTATGAGCAGTTCTTC

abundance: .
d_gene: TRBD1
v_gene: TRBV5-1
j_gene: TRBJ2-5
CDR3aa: CASSPGQTSVRTQYF
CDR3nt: TGCGCCAGCAGCCCGGGACAGACCTCCGTTCGAACCCAGTACTTC

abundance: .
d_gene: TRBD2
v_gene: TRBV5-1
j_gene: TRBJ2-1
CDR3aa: CASSPVALAGADEQFF
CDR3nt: TGCGCCAGCAGCCCGGTGGCGCTAGCGGGGGCGGATGAGCAGTTCTTC

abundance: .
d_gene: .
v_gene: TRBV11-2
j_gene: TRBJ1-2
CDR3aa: CASSLSNSPYGYTF
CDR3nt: TGTGCCAGCAGCTTATCGAACAGCCCCTATGGCTACACCTTC

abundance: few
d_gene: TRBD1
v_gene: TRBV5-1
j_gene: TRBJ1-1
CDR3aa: CASSLGGQGGITFF
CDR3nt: TGCGCCAGCAGCTTGGGGGGTCAGGGGGGTATAACTTTCTTT

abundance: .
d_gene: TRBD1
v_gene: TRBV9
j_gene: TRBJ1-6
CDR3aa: CASSVAWDRGWNSPLHF
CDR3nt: TGTGCCAGCAGCGTAGCTTGGGACAGGGGTTGGAATTCACCCCTCCACTTT

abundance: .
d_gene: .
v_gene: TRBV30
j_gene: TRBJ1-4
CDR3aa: CAWSVLWGTNEKLFF
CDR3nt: TGTGCCTGGAGTGTACTCTGGGGCACTAATGAAAAACTGTTTTTT

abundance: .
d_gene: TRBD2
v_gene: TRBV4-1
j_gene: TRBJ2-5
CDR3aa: CASSQYSLAGGEETQYF
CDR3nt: TGCGCCAGCAGCCAGTATTCCCTGGCGGGGGGGGAAGAGACCCAGTACTTC

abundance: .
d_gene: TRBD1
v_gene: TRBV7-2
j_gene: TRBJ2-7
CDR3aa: CASSSGTASLLQYF
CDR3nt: TGTGCCAGCAGCTCCGGGACAGCAAGCCTCTTGCAGTACTTC

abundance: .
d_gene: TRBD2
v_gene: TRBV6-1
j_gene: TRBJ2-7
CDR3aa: CASSEGLAGGSSYEQYF
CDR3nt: TGTGCCAGCAGTGAAGGACTAGCGGGGGGCAGCTCCTACGAGCAGTACTTC

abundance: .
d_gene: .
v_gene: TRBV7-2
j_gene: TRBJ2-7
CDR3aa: CASSLNRLTYEQYF
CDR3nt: TGTGCCAGCAGCCTAAACAGGCTTACCTACGAGCAGTACTTC

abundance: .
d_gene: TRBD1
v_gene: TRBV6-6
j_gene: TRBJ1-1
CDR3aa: CASFDRGMNTEAFF
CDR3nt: TGTGCCAGCTTTGACAGGGGAATGAACACTGAAGCTTTCTTT

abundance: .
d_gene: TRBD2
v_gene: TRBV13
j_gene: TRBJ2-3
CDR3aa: CASSRRGGDSGDTQYF
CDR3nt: TGTGCCAGCAGCCGACGGGGGGGCGATTCGGGGGATACGCAGTATTTT

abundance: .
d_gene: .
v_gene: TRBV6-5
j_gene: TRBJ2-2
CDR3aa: CASSYSRQLVAGELFF
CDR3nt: TGTGCCAGCAGTTACTCCCGACAGTTAGTCGCCGGGGAGCTGTTTTTT

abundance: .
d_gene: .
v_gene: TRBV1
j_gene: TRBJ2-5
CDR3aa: CTSRAGGVEETQYF
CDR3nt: TGCACCAGCAGGGCGGGGGGCGTTGAAGAGACCCAGTACTTC

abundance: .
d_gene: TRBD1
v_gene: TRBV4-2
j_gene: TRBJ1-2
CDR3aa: CASSHRDREYGYTF
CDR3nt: TGTGCCAGCAGCCACCGGGACAGGGAGTATGGCTACACCTTC

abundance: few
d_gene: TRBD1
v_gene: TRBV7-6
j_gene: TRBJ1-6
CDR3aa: CASSEGGADDPSSYNSPLHF
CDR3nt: TGTGCCAGCAGCGAAGGGGGCGCAGATGATCCGAGCTCCTATAATTCACCCCTCCACTTT

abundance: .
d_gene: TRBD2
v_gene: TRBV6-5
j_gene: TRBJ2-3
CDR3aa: CASSLLAGRTDTQYF
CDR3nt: TGTGCCAGCAGTCTTCTAGCGGGGCGCACAGATACGCAGTATTTT